This T cell receptor beta chain was retrieved from a study of blood T cells in healthy people across ages. General observations from the study: It was found that TCR beta diversity correlated strongly with the percentage of naive T cells.

There are a few counts of this clonotype. Its antigen is unknown. Using a J-beta primer mix together with a sample-barcoded 5' primer, a second PCR was run for roughly 6 to 11 cycles. TCRdb processed the 5' RACE reads anew with MiXCR; each CDR3 protein has one entry. The top ten clones hold about an eighth of a sample with about a million distinct CDR3 sequences, roughly 50% of them seen once. The CDR3 is 15 amino acids. V lost 0 bases and J 3 bases, leaving 12 bases between the germline ends. The germline CDR1 and CDR2 sequences are LGHDT and YNNKEL (reference sequence). The rearrangement links TRBV3-1 to TRBJ2-7; D remains ambiguous. Source material: blood. This sequence originates from a man under 40 in good health. DNA for the CDR3: TGTGCCAGCAGCCAAGAGGCATTAGTATACTACGAGCAGTACTTC. It translates to CASSQEALVYYEQYF.